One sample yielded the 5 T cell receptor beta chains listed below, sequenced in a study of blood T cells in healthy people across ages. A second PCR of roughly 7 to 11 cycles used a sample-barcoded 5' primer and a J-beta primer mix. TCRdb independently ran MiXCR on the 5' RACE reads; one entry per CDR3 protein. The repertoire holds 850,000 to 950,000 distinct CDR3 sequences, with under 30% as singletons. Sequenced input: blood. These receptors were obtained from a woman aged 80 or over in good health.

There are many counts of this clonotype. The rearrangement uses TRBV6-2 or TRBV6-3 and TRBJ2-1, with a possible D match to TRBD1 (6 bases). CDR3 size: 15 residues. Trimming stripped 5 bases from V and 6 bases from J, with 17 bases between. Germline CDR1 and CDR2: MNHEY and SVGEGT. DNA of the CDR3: TGTGCCAGCAGTCCTTACAGGGCAGTAAGCAATGAGCAGTTCTTC. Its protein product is CASSPYRAVSNEQFF.

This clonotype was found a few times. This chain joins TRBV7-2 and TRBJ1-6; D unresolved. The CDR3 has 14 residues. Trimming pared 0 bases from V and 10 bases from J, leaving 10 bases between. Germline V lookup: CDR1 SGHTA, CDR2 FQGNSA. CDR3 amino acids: CASSLAWQDSPLHF. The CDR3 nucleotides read TGTGCCAGCAGCTTAGCGTGGCAAGACTCACCCCTCCACTTT.

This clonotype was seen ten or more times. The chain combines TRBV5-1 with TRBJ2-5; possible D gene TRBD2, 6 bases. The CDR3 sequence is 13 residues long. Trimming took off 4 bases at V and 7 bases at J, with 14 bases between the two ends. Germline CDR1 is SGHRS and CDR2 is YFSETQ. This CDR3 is CASSPGGPGTQYF. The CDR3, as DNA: TGCGCCAGCAGCCCCGGAGGGCCGGGGACCCAGTACTTC.

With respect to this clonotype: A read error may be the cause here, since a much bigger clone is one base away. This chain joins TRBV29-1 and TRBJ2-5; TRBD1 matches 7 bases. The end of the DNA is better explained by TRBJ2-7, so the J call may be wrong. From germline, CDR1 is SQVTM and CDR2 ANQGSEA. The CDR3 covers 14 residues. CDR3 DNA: TGCAGCGTTGAATCTGGGACAGACGGCGGCGAGCAGTACTTC. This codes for CSVESGTDGGEQYF.

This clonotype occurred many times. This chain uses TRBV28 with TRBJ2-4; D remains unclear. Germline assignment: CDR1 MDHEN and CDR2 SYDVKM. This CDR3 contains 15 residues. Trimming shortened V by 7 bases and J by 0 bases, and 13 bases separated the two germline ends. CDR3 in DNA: TGTGCCAGCAATCCCGGTTACCTAGCCAAAAACATTCAGTACTTC. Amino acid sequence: CASNPGYLAKNIQYF.